Listed below are T cell receptor beta chains from one sample, sequenced in a study of cytomegalovirus exposure and HLA in healthy donors. Measured with immunoSEQ multiplex PCR; TCRdb has only the in-frame clones, and not every one. The data contain about 140,000 clones, roughly 10% of them singletons. The sequenced sample was PBMCs. All receptors derive from a man aged 50-59 years in good health and CMV-seronegative. The CDR3 runs from the conserved cysteine through the conserved F or W. A D gene is named only where the DNA matches it firmly. Not every row has a clone size; where given, it reads once, few, many or a size class.

few | TRBJ2-2 | TRBV21-1 | - | CASSTHGTGELFF | TGTGCCAGCAGCACCCACGGCACCGGGGAGCTGTTTTTT
- | TRBJ2-7 | TRBV5-8 | - | CASGPYEQYF | TGTGCCAGCGGGCCCTACGAGCAGTACTTC
few | TRBJ1-1 | TRBV7-9 | - | CASSLSGREAFF | TGTGCCAGCAGCTTATCAGGGAGGGAAGCTTTCTTT
few | TRBJ1-5 | TRBV11-2 | - | CASSFTGSGSQPQHF | TGTGCCAGCAGCTTTACAGGTAGCGGTAGTCAGCCCCAGCATTTT
- | TRBJ1-2 | TRBV7-9 | - | CASSLRMGAAYGYTF | TGTGCCAGCAGCTTACGGATGGGGGCAGCCTATGGCTACACCTTC
- | TRBJ1-2 | TRBV5-6 | - | CASSFGGPLIDYTF | TGTGCCAGCAGCTTTGGCGGTCCCCTGATTGACTACACCTTC
- | TRBJ1-5 | TRBV13 | - | CASSGRGSRGQPQHF | TGTGCCAGCAGCGGACGGGGAAGTCGGGGTCAGCCCCAGCATTTT
- | TRBJ2-7 | TRBV29-1 | TRBD2 | CSADGTSGEQYF | TGCAGCGCCGACGGTACTAGCGGCGAGCAGTACTTC
- | TRBJ1-4 | TRBV4-1 | - | CASSPWRGKGLNEKLFF | TGCGCCAGCAGCCCTTGGAGGGGTAAAGGTCTCAATGAAAAACTGTTTTTT
few | TRBJ2-7 | TRBV27 | - | CASSTRGGGHEQYF | TGTGCCAGCAGTACCCGGGGAGGGGGTCACGAGCAGTACTTC
few | TRBJ1-4 | TRBV9 | - | CASSLGYRNDEKLFF | TGTGCCAGCAGCTTGGGGTACAGGAATGATGAAAAACTGTTTTTT
- | TRBJ2-2 | TRBV6-5 | TRBD1 | CASSSQTGGKGELFF | TGTGCCAGCAGTTCCCAAACAGGGGGCAAAGGGGAGCTGTTTTTT
- | TRBJ2-1 | TRBV6-4 | TRBD2 | CASSDTSGGANEQFF | TGTGCCAGCAGTGACACTAGCGGGGGGGCCAATGAGCAGTTCTTC
few | TRBJ1-4 | TRBV5-6 | - | CASSLAGVGEKLFF | TGTGCCAGCAGCTTGGCAGGGGTGGGTGAAAAACTGTTTTTT
- | TRBJ1-1 | TRBV2 | - | CASKGLGVNTEAFF | TGTGCCAGCAAGGGGCTCGGCGTGAACACTGAAGCTTTCTTT
few | TRBJ2-3 | TRBV6-5 | TRBD2 | CASSYGSGSQGDTQYF | TGTGCCAGCAGTTACGGAAGCGGGAGCCAGGGAGATACGCAGTATTTT
few | TRBJ1-2 | TRBV28 | TRBD1 | CASSPTQTGRRGYTF | TGTGCCAGCAGTCCGACTCAGACAGGGCGGCGTGGCTACACCTTC
once | TRBJ2-4 | TRBV25-1 | TRBD2 | CASTESRAGGKNIQYF | TGTGCCAGCACTGAATCACGAGCGGGAGGGAAAAACATTCAGTACTTC
- | TRBJ1-5 | TRBV5-1 | - | CASSLAGGETQPQHF | TGCGCCAGCAGCTTGGCCGGGGGGGAAACTCAGCCCCAGCATTTT
- | TRBJ2-3 | TRBV5-1 | - | CASTDVGAGEADTQYF | TGCGCCAGCACCGACGTGGGGGCGGGAGAGGCAGATACGCAGTATTTT
- | TRBJ1-2 | TRBV7-8 | - | CASSQYTGTSIGYTF | TGTGCCAGCAGCCAATATACCGGGACTTCAATAGGCTACACCTTC
- | TRBJ2-6 | TRBV18 | TRBD1 | CASSPPDRLTDSGANVLTF | TGTGCCAGCTCACCACCGGACAGGCTAACAGACTCTGGGGCCAACGTCCTGACTTTC
few | TRBJ2-7 | TRBV27 | - | CASSLSYDRSLYEQYF | TGTGCCAGCAGTTTATCATATGACAGGTCATTATACGAGCAGTACTTC